This T cell receptor (beta chain) was sequenced in a study of T cells in localized non-small cell lung cancer. Clones were sequenced by immunoSEQ multiplex PCR, and TCRdb holds only the in-frame ones, with some missing. The sample lists 20,000 to 25,000 clones; roughly nine tenths were seen once. This clone occurred a few times. Deletions cut 4 bases from V and 0 bases from J, with 9 bases between. The germline CDR1 and CDR2 sequences are SGDLS and YYNGEE. The CDR3 length is 14 residues. This chain connects TRBV9 to TRBJ2-3; D is undetermined. This TCR derives from a male donor aged 60 or over with stage I lung adenocarcinoma. The sequenced sample was peripheral blood, obtained before any cancer treatment. CDR3 loop: CASSSDRSTDTQYF. In DNA form, the CDR3 reads TGTGCCAGCAGCTCAGACCGGAGCACAGATACGCAGTATTTT.